Shown below are 11 T cell receptor beta chains from a single sample sequenced in a study of T cell clonality in common variable immunodeficiency. Generated by immunoSEQ multiplex PCR, the TCRdb table keeps only in-frame clones and is missing some. The sample shows around 30,000 clones, none of them appearing just once. The sample taken for sequencing was peripheral blood mononuclear cells. The receptors stem from a person between 18 and 75 years old in good health.

This clone was observed many times. This CDR3 is CASSADRSTDTQYF. CDR3 bases read: TGTGCCAGCAGTGCGGACAGAAGCACAGATACG. The rearrangement uses TRBV2 and TRBJ2-3; the D gene is possibly TRBD1 (6 bases). The sequence runs out 3 residues before the end of the CDR3; the remainder is reconstructed from the germline J gene. V was clipped by 4 bases and J by 0 bases, with 8 bases between them. Germline-derived CDR1 and CDR2 are SNHLY and FYNNEI. The CDR3 is 14 residues long.

This clone was seen repeatedly, ten times or more. The DNA ends 3 residues before the CDR3 does, and the rest of the CDR3 is filled in from the germline J gene. This chain links TRBV20-1 with TRBJ1-5; possible D gene TRBD1, 6 bases. With 3 bases removed from V and 7 bases from J, the gap between germline ends came to 16 bases. CDR1 is DFQATT and CDR2 is SNEGSKA in the germline V gene (reference sequence). This CDR3 has 14 residues. The CDR3 is CSASRLEQGQPQHF. Incomplete CDR3 DNA: TGCAGTGCTAGCCGCCTTGAACAGGGCCAGCCC.

This clone occurred many times. The read falls 3 residues short of the CDR3 end, and the missing part is taken from the germline J gene. The V gene is TRBV7-2, the J gene TRBJ2-3, with D unresolved. V was pared by 1 base and J by 6 bases, with 8 bases between. CDR1 is SGHTA, CDR2 FQGNSA, per germline. The CDR3 covers 13 residues. CDR3 DNA, as far as it was read: TGTGCCAGCAGCTTAGGGCCCAACGATACG. Translated, it gives CASSLGPNDT. The whole CDR3 protein reads CASSLGPNDTQYF.

There are many counts of this clone. The read terminates 3 residues before the CDR3 end, so the remaining end is supplied by the germline J gene. This rearrangement joins TRBV7-2 to TRBJ2-7; the match to TRBD1 covers 10 bases. CDR3 size: 15 residues. Germline-derived CDR1 and CDR2 are SGHTA and FQGNSA. Trimming took 5 bases from V and 3 from J; bases not matched to a gene: 7. The CDR3 sequence is CASSTRTGGNYEQYF. The covered CDR3 bases are TGTGCCAGCAGCACCCGGACAGGGGGGAACTACGAG. Looking up the rest from reference TRBV7-2 and TRBJ2-7 gives the full variable domain: GAGVSQSPSNKVTEKGKDVELRCDPISGHTALYWYRQSLGQGLEFLIYFQGNSAPDKSGLPSDRFSAERTGGSVSTLTIQRTQQEDSAVYLCASSTRTGGNYEQYFGPGTRLTVT.

As regards this clone: The observed sequence ends 3 residues before the CDR3 terminus, with the missing tail filled in from the germline J gene. The rearrangement links TRBV10-3 to TRBJ1-6; unclear D gene. CDR3 size: 13 residues. The ends were cut back, 3 bases at V and 7 bases at J, with 7 bases in the middle. Germline V lookup: CDR1 ENHRY, CDR2 SYGVKD. This CDR3 is CAISDSTNSPLHF. CDR3 DNA (partial): TGTGCCATCAGTGACTCCACAAATTCACCC.

The sample holds many counts of this clone. Coverage ceases 3 residues before the CDR3 finishes, and the germline J gene fills in the end. The chain recombines TRBV5-1 with TRBJ2-7; possible D gene TRBD1, 7 bases. Germline assignment: CDR1 SGHRS and CDR2 YFSETQ. The CDR3 has 15 amino acids. Trimming removed 5 bases from V and 5 bases from J, with 20 bases in between. CDR3 region: CASRSLTGPGDEQYF. CDR3 DNA, as far as it was read: TGCGCCAGCAGGTCTCTGACAGGGCCGGGGGACGAG. Drawing the rest from reference TRBV5-1 and TRBJ2-7, the complete variable domain is KAGVTQTPRYLIKTRGQQVTLSCSPISGHRSVSWYQQTPGQGLQFLFEYFSETQRNKGNFPGRFSGRQFSNSRSEMNVSTLELGDSALYLCASRSLTGPGDEQYFGPGTRLTVT.

This clone was counted at least ten times. Read data end 3 residues before the CDR3 end; the end is taken from the germline J gene. The chain employs TRBV7-3 and TRBJ2-7; D is possibly TRBD2 (6 bases). This CDR3 is 14 amino acids long. V was trimmed by 5 bases and J by 1 base, leaving 12 bases between them. Germline values: CDR1 SGHTA, CDR2 FQGTGA. CDR3 sequence: CASSLARTSYEQYF. CDR3 bases read: TGTGCCAGCAGCCTAGCGCGGACTTCCTACGAG.

This clone was seen a few times. The CDR3 end falls 3 residues outside the read, so it is completed with the germline J gene. The chain carries TRBV5-1 and TRBJ1-2; TRBD1 agrees at 9 bases. Germline assignment: CDR1 SGHRS and CDR2 YFSETQ. The CDR3 has 14 residues. The CDR3 loop reads CASSALGQGYDYTF. CDR3 DNA (partial): TGCGCCAGCAGCGCGTTGGGACAGGGCTACGAC.

This clone was detected many times. From the germline J gene comes the end of the CDR3, since the read stops 3 residues before it. The rearrangement joins TRBV2 to TRBJ2-3; weak D call: TRBD1 (6 bases). CDR1 and CDR2 (germline): SNHLY, FYNNEI. Trimming took off 5 bases at V and 1 base at J, with 13 bases between the two ends. The CDR3 length is 15 residues. CDR3 in amino acids: CASSMASGGTDTQYF. The CDR3 DNA, read in part, is TGTGCCAGCAGTATGGCCTCAGGGGGCACAGATACG.

There are many counts of this clone. The sequence runs out 3 residues before the end of the CDR3; the remainder is reconstructed from the germline J gene. The chain has TRBV29-1 and TRBJ2-1; 11 bases agree with TRBD2. The CDR3 has 13 residues. The germline gives CDR1 SQVTM, CDR2 ANQGSEA. V was pared by 3 bases and J by 9 bases, with 4 bases of the junction left unmatched. CDR3 in amino acids: CSVDSGRAAEQFF. The CDR3 DNA, read in part, is TGCAGCGTTGATAGCGGGAGGGCGGCTGAG.

The sample holds many counts of this clone. The CDR3 extends 3 residues past the end of the read, so its final part is completed from the germline J gene. The rearrangement uses TRBV23-1 and TRBJ2-7; possible D gene TRBD1, 5 bases. TRBV23-1 is filed as an ORF, its function uncertain. The germline V and J ends were trimmed by 0 bases and 1 base, with 13 bases remaining between them. This CDR3 region has 16 residues. Incomplete CDR3 DNA: TGCGCCAGCAGTCAATCGGGGCAGGGCCAATCCTACGAG. This codes for CASSQSGQGQSYE. The full CDR3 reads CASSQSGQGQSYEQYF.